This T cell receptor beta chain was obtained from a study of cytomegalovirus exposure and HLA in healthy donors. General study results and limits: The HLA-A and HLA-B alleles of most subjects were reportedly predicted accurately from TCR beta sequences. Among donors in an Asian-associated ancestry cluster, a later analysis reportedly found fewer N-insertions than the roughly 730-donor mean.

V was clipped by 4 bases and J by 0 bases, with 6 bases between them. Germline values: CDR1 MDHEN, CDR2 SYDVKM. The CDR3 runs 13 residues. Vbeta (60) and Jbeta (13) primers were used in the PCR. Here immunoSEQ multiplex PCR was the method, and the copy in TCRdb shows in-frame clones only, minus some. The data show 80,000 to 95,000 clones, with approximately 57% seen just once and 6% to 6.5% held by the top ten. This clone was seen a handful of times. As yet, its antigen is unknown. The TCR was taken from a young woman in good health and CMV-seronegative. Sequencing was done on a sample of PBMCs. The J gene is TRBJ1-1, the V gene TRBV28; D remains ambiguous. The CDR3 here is CASSSNMNTEAFF. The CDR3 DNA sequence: TGTGCCAGCAGTTCCAACATGAACACTGAAGCTTTCTTT. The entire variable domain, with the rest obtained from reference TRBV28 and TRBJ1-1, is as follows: DVKVTQSSRYLVKRTGEKVFLECVQDMDHENMFWYRQDPGLGLRLIYFSYDVKMKEKGDIPEGYSVSREKKERFSLILESASTNQTSMYLCASSSNMNTEAFFGQGTRLTVV.